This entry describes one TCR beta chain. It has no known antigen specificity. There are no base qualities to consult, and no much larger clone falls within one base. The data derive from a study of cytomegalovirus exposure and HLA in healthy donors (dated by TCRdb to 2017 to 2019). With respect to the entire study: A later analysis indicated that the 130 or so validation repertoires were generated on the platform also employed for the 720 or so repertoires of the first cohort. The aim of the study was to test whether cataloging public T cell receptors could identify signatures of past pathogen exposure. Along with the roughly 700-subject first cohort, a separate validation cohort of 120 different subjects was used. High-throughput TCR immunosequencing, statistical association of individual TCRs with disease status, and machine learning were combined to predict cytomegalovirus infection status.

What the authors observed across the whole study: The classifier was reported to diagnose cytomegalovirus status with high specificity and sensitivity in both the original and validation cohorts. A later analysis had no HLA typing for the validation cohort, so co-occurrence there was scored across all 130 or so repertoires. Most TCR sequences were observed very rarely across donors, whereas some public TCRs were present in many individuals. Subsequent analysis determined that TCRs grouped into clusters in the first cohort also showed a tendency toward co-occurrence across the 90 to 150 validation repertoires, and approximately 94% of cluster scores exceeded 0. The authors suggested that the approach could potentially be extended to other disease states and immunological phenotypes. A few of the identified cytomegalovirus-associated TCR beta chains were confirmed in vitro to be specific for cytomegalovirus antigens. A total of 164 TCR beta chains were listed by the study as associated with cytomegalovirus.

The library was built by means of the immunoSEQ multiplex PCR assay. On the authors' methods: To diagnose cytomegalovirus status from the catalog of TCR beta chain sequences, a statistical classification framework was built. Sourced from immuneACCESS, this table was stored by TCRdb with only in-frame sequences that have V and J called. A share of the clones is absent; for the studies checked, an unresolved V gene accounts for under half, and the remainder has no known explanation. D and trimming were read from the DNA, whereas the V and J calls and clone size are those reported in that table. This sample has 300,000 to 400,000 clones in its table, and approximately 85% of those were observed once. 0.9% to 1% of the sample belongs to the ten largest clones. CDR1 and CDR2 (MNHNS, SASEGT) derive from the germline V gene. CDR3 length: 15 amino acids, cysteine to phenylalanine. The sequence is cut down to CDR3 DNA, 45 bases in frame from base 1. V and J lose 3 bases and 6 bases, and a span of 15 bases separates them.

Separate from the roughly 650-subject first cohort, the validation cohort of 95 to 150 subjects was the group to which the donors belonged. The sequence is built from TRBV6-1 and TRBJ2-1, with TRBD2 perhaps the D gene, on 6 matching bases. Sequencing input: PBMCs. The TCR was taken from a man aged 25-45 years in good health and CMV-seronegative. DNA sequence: TGTGCCAGCAGTGAGACGGGGGTCGGTGGCAATGAGCAGTTCTTC. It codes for CASSETGVGGNEQFF.